One and the same sample provided the 8 T cell receptor beta chains below, sequenced in a study of T cells in Graves' hyperthyroidism and ophthalmopathy. The investigators amplified TCR beta CDR3 regions from RNA transcripts. Using the HTBI primer set, a first-round RT-PCR was run on the TCR CDR3. MiXCR, applied by TCRdb to the multiplex PCR reads, yields one record per CDR3 protein. Among 450,000 to 600,000 distinct CDR3 sequences listed, just under 20% were seen once. The specimen sequenced was blood. The receptors come from a man in his forties with Graves' ophthalmopathy.

This clonotype has at least ten counts. This chain uses TRBV11-2 with TRBJ1-2; maybe TRBD1 (6 bases). The germline V gene encodes CDR1 SGHAT and CDR2 FQNNGV. V shed 5 bases and J shed 4 bases, with 17 bases lying between them. The CDR3 is 15 residues long. The CDR3 nucleotides are TGTGCCAGCAGCCCAAATCAGGGGCTATTCTATGGCTACACCTTC. Its translation is CASSPNQGLFYGYTF.

This sequence joins TRBV6-2 or TRBV6-3 and TRBJ1-3; D remains ambiguous. CDR3 length: 18 amino acids. Germline values: CDR1 MNHEY, CDR2 SVGEGT. The V and J ends lost 0 bases and 0 bases respectively, with 15 bases between them. Here the CDR3 reads CASSYSLTTPNSGNTIYF. The DNA for the CDR3 is TGTGCCAGCAGTTACTCCTTGACAACACCGAACTCTGGAAACACCATATATTTT.

This clonotype was seen ten or more times. The chain is built from TRBV12-3 or TRBV12-4 and TRBJ1-5; D is perhaps TRBD1 (5 bases). CDR3 length: 14 amino acids. Trimming cost V 4 bases and J 6 bases, with 13 bases left between them. CDR3 nucleotides: TGTGCCAGCAGTTCGAACAGGATGCGTCAGCCCCAGCATTTT. Amino acids: CASSSNRMRQPQHF.

This clonotype was found many times. V and J are TRBV6-1 and TRBJ2-1; TRBD1 might be the D (6 bases). CDR1 and CDR2 (germline): MNHNS, SASEGT. The V and J ends lost 5 bases and 5 bases respectively, with 16 bases between them. This CDR3 has 15 amino acids. The CDR3 region is CASSNYRVGDNEQFF. The CDR3 DNA sequence: TGTGCCAGCAGTAACTACAGGGTGGGGGACAATGAGCAGTTCTTC.

The V and J genes are TRBV3-1 and TRBJ1-6; D remains unclear. This CDR3 has 14 residues. The germline V gene has CDR1 LGHDT and CDR2 YNNKEL (reference sequence). Trimming left V 5 bases short and J 9 bases short, with 14 bases between. The CDR3 region is CASSKAESASPLHF. For the CDR3, the DNA is TGTGCCAGCAGCAAGGCAGAATCGGCTTCACCCCTCCACTTT.

The rearrangement joins TRBV12-3 or TRBV12-4 to TRBJ1-2; a possible D gene is TRBD1 (6 bases). The germline V and J ends were trimmed by 5 bases and 6 bases, with 19 bases remaining between them. The CDR3 loop spans 15 amino acids. The CDR3 protein is CASSLGAGTMDGYTF. The CDR3 DNA follows: TGTGCCAGCAGTCTCGGAGCCGGGACAATGGATGGCTACACCTTC.

At least ten counts were recorded for this clonotype. The chain uses TRBV7-8 and TRBJ2-1; D is uncertain. V shed 4 bases and J shed 3 bases, with 4 bases lying between them. The CDR3 is 12 residues long. The germline CDR1 and CDR2 sequences are SGHVS and FQNEAQ. CDR3 amino acids: CASSSHYNEQFF. The CDR3 DNA reads TGTGCCAGCAGCTCCCACTACAATGAGCAGTTCTTC.

This clonotype was seen at least ten times. The rearrangement links TRBV30 to TRBJ2-2, with D perhaps matching TRBD2 (5 bases). V gave up 5 bases and J gave up 5 bases, with 9 bases separating them. Germline CDR1 is GTSNPN and CDR2 is SVGIG (reference sequence). This CDR3 comprises 12 residues. The CDR3, as DNA: TGTGCCTGGGGATCGGGGACCGGGGAGCTGTTTTTT. Protein: CAWGSGTGELFF.